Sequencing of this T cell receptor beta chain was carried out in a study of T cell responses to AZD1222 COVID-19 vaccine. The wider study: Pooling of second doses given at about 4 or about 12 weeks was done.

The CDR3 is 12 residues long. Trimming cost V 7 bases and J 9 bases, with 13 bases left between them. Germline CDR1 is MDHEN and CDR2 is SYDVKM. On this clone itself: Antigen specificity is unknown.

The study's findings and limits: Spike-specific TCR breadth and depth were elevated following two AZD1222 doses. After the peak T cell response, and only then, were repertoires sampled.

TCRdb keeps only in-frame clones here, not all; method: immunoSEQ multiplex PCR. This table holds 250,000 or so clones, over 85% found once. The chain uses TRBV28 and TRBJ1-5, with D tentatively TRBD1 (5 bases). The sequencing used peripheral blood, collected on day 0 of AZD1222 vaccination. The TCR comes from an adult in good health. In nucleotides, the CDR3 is TGTGCCAGCACAGGGTCCTTAACGCCCCAGCATTTT. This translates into CASTGSLTPQHF.